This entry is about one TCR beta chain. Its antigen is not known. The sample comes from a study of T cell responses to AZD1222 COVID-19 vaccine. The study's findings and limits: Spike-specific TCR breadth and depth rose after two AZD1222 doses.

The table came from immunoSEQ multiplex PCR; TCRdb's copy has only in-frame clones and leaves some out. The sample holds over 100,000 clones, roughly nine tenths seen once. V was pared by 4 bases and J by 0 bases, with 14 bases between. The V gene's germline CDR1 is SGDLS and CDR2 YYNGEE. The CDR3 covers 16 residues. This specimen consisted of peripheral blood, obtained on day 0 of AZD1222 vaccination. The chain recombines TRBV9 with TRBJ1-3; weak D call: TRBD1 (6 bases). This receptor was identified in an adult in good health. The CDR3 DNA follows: TGTGCCAGCAGCCCGCAGGGGAGAACCTCTGGAAACACCATATATTTT. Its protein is CASSPQGRTSGNTIYF.